Reported below is one TCR beta chain. Only in-frame clones appear in the TCRdb table, and some are missing; sequencing was by immunoSEQ multiplex PCR. The repertoire consists of roughly 100,000 clones, with approximately 87% occurring once and the leading ten covering 10% to 15%. The data originate from a study of blood T cell repertoires in COVID-19. As for the study in general: Italy, Spain and the United States were the sources of the convalescent and acute COVID-19 samples.

The CDR3 length is 20 residues. Germline CDR1 reads MNHNY; CDR2 reads SVGAGI (reference sequence). Trimming removed 6 bases from V and 1 base from J; junction bases left unmatched: 19. The receptor's source is a human donor in a cohort sampled during active or convalescent COVID-19. The specimen was peripheral blood. The gene calls are TRBV6-6 and TRBJ2-7; 12 nucleotides agree with TRBD2. CDR3 loop: CASSPSLLAGGLLPSYEQYF. CDR3 coding DNA: TGTGCCAGCAGCCCCTCCCTACTAGCGGGGGGCCTCCTTCCTTCCTACGAGCAGTACTTC.